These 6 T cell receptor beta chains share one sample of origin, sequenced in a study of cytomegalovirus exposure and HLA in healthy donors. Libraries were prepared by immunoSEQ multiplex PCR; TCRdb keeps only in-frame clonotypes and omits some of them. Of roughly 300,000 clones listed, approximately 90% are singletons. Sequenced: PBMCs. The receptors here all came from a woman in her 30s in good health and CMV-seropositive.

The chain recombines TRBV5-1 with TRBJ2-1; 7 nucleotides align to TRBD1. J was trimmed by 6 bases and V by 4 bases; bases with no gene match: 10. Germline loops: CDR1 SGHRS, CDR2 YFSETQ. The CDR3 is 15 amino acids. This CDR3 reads CASSHNRAGGNEQFF. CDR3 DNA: TGCGCCAGCAGCCATAATAGGGCAGGGGGCAATGAGCAGTTCTTC.

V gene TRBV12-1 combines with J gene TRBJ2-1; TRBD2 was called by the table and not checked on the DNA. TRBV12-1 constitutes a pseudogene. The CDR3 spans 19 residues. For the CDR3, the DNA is TGTGCCAGCAGCCGGCCGGGAGGGACTAGCGGGGGAGCCGGGAATGAGCAGTTCTTC. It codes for CASSRPGGTSGGAGNEQFF.

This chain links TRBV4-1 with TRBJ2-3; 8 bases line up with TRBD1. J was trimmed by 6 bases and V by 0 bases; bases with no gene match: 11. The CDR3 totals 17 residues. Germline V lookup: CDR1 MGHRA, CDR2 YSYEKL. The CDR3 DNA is TGCGCCAGCAGCCAAGATGCCGGGACAGGTATCTCGGATACGCAGTATTTT. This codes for CASSQDAGTGISDTQYF.

CDR3 DNA: TGTGCCAGCAGTCCGCGGACCTTCTTGAACACTGAAGCTTTCTTT. Amino acids: CASSPRTFLNTEAFF. The V gene is TRBV27, the J gene TRBJ1-1; D remains unclear. The CDR3 totals 15 residues. V lost 5 bases and J lost 0, with 13 bases in between. Germline lookup yields CDR1 MNHEY and CDR2 SMNVEV (reference sequence).

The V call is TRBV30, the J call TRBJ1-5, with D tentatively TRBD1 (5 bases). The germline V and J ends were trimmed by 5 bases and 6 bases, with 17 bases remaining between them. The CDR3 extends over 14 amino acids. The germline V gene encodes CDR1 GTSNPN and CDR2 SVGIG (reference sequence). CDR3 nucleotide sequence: TGTGCCTGGTCCGGGGGGGGGAACGGTCAGCCCCAGCATTTT. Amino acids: CAWSGGGNGQPQHF.

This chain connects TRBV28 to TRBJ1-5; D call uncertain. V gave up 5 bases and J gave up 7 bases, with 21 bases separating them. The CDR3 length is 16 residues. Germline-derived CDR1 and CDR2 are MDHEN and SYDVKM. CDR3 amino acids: CASSPTRQYRVQPQHF. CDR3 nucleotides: TGTGCCAGCAGTCCGACGCGGCAATATAGGGTACAGCCCCAGCATTTT.